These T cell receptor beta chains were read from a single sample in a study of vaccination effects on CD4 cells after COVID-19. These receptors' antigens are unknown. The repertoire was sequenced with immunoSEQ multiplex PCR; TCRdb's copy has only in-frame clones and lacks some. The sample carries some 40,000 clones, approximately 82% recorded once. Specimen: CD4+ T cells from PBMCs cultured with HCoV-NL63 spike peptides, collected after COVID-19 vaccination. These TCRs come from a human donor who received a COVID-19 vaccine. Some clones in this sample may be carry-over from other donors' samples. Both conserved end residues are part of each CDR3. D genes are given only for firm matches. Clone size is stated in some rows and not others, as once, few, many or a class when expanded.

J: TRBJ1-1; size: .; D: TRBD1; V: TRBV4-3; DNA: TGCGCCAGCAGCCAAGAGACAGGGCCAAACACTGAAGCTTTCTTT; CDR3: CASSQETGPNTEAFF
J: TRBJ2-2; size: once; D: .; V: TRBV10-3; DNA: TGTGCCATCCGGGGTCCGAACACCGGGGAGCTGTTTTTT; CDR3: CAIRGPNTGELFF
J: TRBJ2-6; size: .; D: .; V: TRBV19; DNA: TGTGCCAGTAGTACTCTGGCTGGGGCCAACGTCCTGACTTTC; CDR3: CASSTLAGANVLTF
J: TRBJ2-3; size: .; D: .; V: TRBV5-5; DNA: TGTGCCAGCAGCTTGACCGGGCCCCGCACAGATACGCAGTATTTT; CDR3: CASSLTGPRTDTQYF
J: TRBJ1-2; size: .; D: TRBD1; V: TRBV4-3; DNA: TGCGCCAGCAGCCCGACAGGGGAGGGCTATGGCTACACCTTC; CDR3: CASSPTGEGYGYTF
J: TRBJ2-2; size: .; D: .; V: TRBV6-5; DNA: TGTGCCAGCAGATTTACAGGGTTAACCGGGGAGCTGTTTTTT; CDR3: CASRFTGLTGELFF
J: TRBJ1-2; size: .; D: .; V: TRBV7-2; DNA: TGTGCCAGCAGCTTAGGGGGAGGACTCCCGGGAGGGTATGGCTACACCTTC; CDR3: CASSLGGGLPGGYGYTF
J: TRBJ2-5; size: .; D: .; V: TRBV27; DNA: TGTGCCAGCAGTTTAACTCCCCAAGAGACCCAGTACTTC; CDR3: CASSLTPQETQYF
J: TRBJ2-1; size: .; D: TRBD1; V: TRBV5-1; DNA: TGCGCCAGCAGCTTTATTTCGGGACAGGGTACTAACAATGAGCAGTTCTTC; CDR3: CASSFISGQGTNNEQFF
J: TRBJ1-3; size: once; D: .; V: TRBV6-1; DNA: TGTGCCAGCAGTGAACTCTCCTTAGCCTCTGGAAACACCATATATTTT; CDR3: CASSELSLASGNTIYF
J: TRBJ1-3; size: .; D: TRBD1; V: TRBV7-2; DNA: TGTGCCAGCACCCCTAGGGACAGATCCCTCTCTGGAAACACCATATATTTT; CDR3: CASTPRDRSLSGNTIYF